This TCR beta chain emerged from a study of cytomegalovirus exposure and HLA in healthy donors. About this clone itself: Its antigen is undetermined.

Deletions cut 0 bases from V and 12 bases from J, with 14 bases between. Germline values: CDR1 SGHNT, CDR2 YENEEA. The CDR3 has 13 amino acids. The PCR had 60 Vbeta and 13 Jbeta primers. Authors' processing steps: Later analysis identified some 88 million unique TCR beta chains, 9 million to 12 million shared. The assay was immunoSEQ multiplex PCR, and TCRdb's table has in-frame clones only and misses some. V and J calls and clone size come straight from that table; D and trimming were deduced from the DNA. Of under 200,000 clones in the sample, approximately 77% were seen once. Study-wide results and limits: In a later analysis, TCR beta V- and J-gene trimming showed a link to a missense DCLRE1C variant. Per published accounts, TCR beta sequences correctly predicted the HLA-A and HLA-B alleles of most subjects. It was likely that a cluster of highly shared sequence variants was a sequencing artifact.

This rearrangement joins TRBV11-3 to TRBJ1-1; tentatively, D is TRBD1 (5 bases). The sample comprised PBMCs. The sequence derives from a female donor in good health and CMV-seronegative. CDR3 residues: CASSLDRGRAPFF. The CDR3 region has the DNA TGTGCCAGCAGCTTAGATCGAGGCAGGGCGCCTTTCTTT.